This passage covers 31 T cell receptor beta chains from one sample sequenced in a study of PD-1 blockade in mismatch repair-deficient tumors. The data were produced by immunoSEQ multiplex PCR, yet TCRdb's version contains in-frame clones alone and is incomplete. The sample carries 120,000 or so clones, roughly 86% recorded once. Sequenced material: peripheral blood, taken 44 weeks after starting pembrolizumab. Receptor source: an adult with mismatch repair-deficient cancer.

The rearrangement joins TRBV27 to TRBJ2-1; D might be TRBD1 (7 bases). CDR3 size: 15 residues. V lost 6 bases and J lost 3, with 15 bases in between. Germline loops: CDR1 MNHEY, CDR2 SMNVEV (reference sequence). The CDR3 sequence is CASRRGRGVYNEQFF. CDR3 coding DNA: TGTGCCAGCAGGCGGGGCAGGGGGGTCTACAATGAGCAGTTCTTC.

The count of this clone is one. The CDR3 nucleotides are TGTGCCAGCAGTTTATTGCCCCCCGGGACAGGGTTTGAGGTCGAGCAGTACTTC. This codes for CASSLLPPGTGFEVEQYF. The gene calls are TRBV27 and TRBJ2-7; 9 bases are a match to TRBD1. Germline V CDR1 and CDR2: MNHEY, SMNVEV (reference sequence). The trim removed 1 base at V and 6 bases at J, leaving 16 bases unmatched. The CDR3 totals 18 residues.

V gene TRBV30 combines with J gene TRBJ1-5; 7 nucleotides align to TRBD1. The germline gives CDR1 GTSNPN, CDR2 SVGIG (reference sequence). The V and J ends lost 3 bases and 5 bases, in that order; junction bases with no gene match: 7. The CDR3 has 14 residues. Here the CDR3 reads CAWRRQGTYQPQHF. The DNA for the CDR3 is TGTGCCTGGAGACGACAGGGCACCTATCAGCCCCAGCATTTT.

The chain has TRBV10-3 and TRBJ2-2; 7 bases map to TRBD2. The CDR3 loop spans 12 amino acids. Germline V gene lookup returns CDR1 ENHRY and CDR2 SYGVKD. The V and J ends lost 3 bases and 9 bases, in that order; junction bases with no gene match: 1. The CDR3 reads CAISESGRELFF. The CDR3 coding sequence is TGTGCCATCAGTGAAAGCGGGAGGGAGCTGTTTTTT.

The chain links TRBV18 to TRBJ1-4; 9 bases match TRBD1. This CDR3 spans 17 amino acids. Germline V CDR1 and CDR2: KGHSH, LQKENI. V was pared by 4 bases and J by 8 bases, with 14 bases of the junction left unmatched. The DNA of the CDR3 is TGTGCCAGCTCACAGGGTGCTCCGGGACAGGGTAACGAAAAACTGTTTTTT. Its protein is CASSQGAPGQGNEKLFF.

The chain uses TRBV6-5 and TRBJ2-7; the D gene is possibly TRBD1 (6 bases). Germline lookup yields CDR1 MNHEY and CDR2 SVGAGI. The CDR3 contains 15 residues. The ends were cut back, 4 bases at V and 0 bases at J, with 13 bases in the middle. This CDR3 is CASSSLTGSSYEQYF. The CDR3 DNA reads as TGTGCCAGCAGTTCTTTAACAGGGAGCTCCTACGAGCAGTACTTC.

The genes are TRBV7-6 and TRBJ2-6; either TRBD1 or TRBD2 may fit D (5 bases each). V was shortened by 8 bases and J by 0 bases, with 20 bases between the two germline ends. CDR3 size: 18 residues. Germline V gene lookup returns CDR1 SGHVS and CDR2 FNYEAQ. The CDR3 spells CASASVPGPISGANVLTF. CDR3 DNA sequence: TGTGCCAGCGCCAGTGTTCCGGGACCCATCTCTGGGGCCAACGTCCTGACTTTC.

This chain links TRBV19 with TRBJ2-7; TRBD1 aligns across 7 bases. Per the germline V gene, CDR1 is LNHDA and CDR2 is SQIVND (reference sequence). V gave up 5 bases and J gave up 4 bases; unmatched junction bases: 5. This CDR3 is built from 13 residues. CDR3 sequence (DNA): TGTGCCAGTAGTCGAGACAGGGATTACGAGCAGTACTTC. Translated, it gives CASSRDRDYEQYF.

The J gene is TRBJ2-7, the V gene TRBV11-2, with 11 bases fitting TRBD2. V trimming: 0 bases; J trimming: 4 bases; junction bases outside the gene matches: 2. Looked up from germline, CDR1 is SGHAT and CDR2 is FQNNGV. The CDR3 runs 15 residues. The CDR3 DNA follows: TGTGCCAGCAGCTTAGAGGTAGCGGGAGGGTACGAGCAGTACTTC. Residues: CASSLEVAGGYEQYF.

The CDR3 protein is CASSEARSRGGEQFF. For the CDR3, the DNA is TGTGCCAGCAGTGAAGCGAGGTCCAGAGGTGGTGAGCAGTTCTTC. The chain recombines TRBV2 with TRBJ2-1; no clear D gene. CDR1 and CDR2 (germline): SNHLY, FYNNEI. V shed 0 bases and J shed 9 bases, with 15 bases lying between them. This CDR3 contains 15 residues.

J is TRBJ1-2 and V is TRBV27, with 7 bases matching TRBD1. V lost 5 bases to trimming and J lost 6 bases; unmatched junction nucleotides: 12. This CDR3 comprises 15 residues. Germline CDR1 and CDR2: MNHEY and SMNVEV (reference sequence). The CDR3 is CASSPLPNRGHGYTF. CDR3 coding DNA: TGTGCCAGCAGTCCCCTCCCTAACAGGGGCCATGGCTACACCTTC.

The CDR3 nucleotides are TGTGCCAGCAGCTTAACAACCACTAACTATGGCTACACCTTC. This encodes CASSLTTTNYGYTF. The chain uses TRBV11-2 and TRBJ1-2; D is unresolved. The CDR3 totals 14 residues. Germline V gives CDR1 SGHAT, CDR2 FQNNGV. Trimming left V 2 bases short and J 0 bases short, with 7 bases between. Full variable domain (remainder filled in from reference TRBV11-2 and TRBJ1-2): EAGVAQSPRYKIIEKRQSVAFWCNPISGHATLYWYQQILGQGPKLLIQFQNNGVVDDSQLPKDRFSAERLKGVDSTLKIQPAKLEDSAVYLCASSLTTTNYGYTFGSGTRLTVV.

J is TRBJ2-6 and V is TRBV5-1; D is possibly TRBD2 (6 bases). This CDR3 is 17 amino acids long. Trimming cost V 3 bases and J 0 bases, with 13 bases left between them. Germline assignment: CDR1 SGHRS and CDR2 YFSETQ. As DNA, the CDR3 is TGCGCCAGCAGCTCGCCGGGACTGAGCTCTGGGGCCAACGTCCTGACTTTC. It encodes CASSSPGLSSGANVLTF.

This clone is a singleton in its sample. The V gene is TRBV27, the J gene TRBJ2-7; 9 bases fit TRBD2. Germline CDR1 MNHEY, CDR2 SMNVEV (reference sequence). The CDR3 covers 16 residues. Losses at the gene ends were 6 bases for V and 0 bases for J; bases not matched to a gene: 9. CDR3 DNA sequence: TGTGCCAGCAGGAGAAAAGCGGGAGGCCTCTCCTACGAGCAGTACTTC. Protein product: CASRRKAGGLSYEQYF.

The chain is built from TRBV28 and TRBJ2-1; D is unclear. Germline CDR1 and CDR2: MDHEN and SYDVKM. This CDR3 region has 12 residues. Trimming shortened V by 2 bases and J by 8 bases, and 7 bases separated the two germline ends. DNA of the CDR3: TGTGCCAGCAGTTTAGGGAACGATGAGCAGTTCTTC. The encoded protein is CASSLGNDEQFF.

CDR3 protein: CASSVEWSSTDTQYF. The DNA of the CDR3 is TGTGCCAGCAGCGTAGAGTGGTCTAGCACAGATACGCAGTATTTT. The chain links TRBV9 to TRBJ2-3; D is uncertain. The germline gives CDR1 SGDLS, CDR2 YYNGEE. The CDR3 is 15 amino acids. The ends were cut back, 0 bases at V and 0 bases at J, with 8 bases in the middle.

The V call is TRBV2, the J call TRBJ1-2; D is unclear. Between the trimmed V and J ends, which lost 3 bases and 2 bases, there was a span of 7 bases. The V gene's germline CDR1 is SNHLY and CDR2 FYNNEI. CDR3 length equals 13 residues. The CDR3 DNA reads as TGTGCCAGCAGTGAGATAAGCAACTATGGCTACACCTTC. Residues: CASSEISNYGYTF.

The chain links TRBV7-6 to TRBJ1-3; D is perhaps TRBD1 (6 bases). The V end was cut by 0 bases, the J end by 3 bases, with 18 bases between. The CDR3 spans 18 residues. Germline assignment: CDR1 SGHVS and CDR2 FNYEAQ. CDR3 nucleotide sequence: TGTGCCAGCAGCTTAGCGCCAAACGGGGGGGGGCTTGGAAACACCATATATTTT. It translates to CASSLAPNGGGLGNTIYF.

The chain couples TRBV6-5 to TRBJ1-2; possible D gene TRBD1, 5 bases. From germline, CDR1 is MNHEY and CDR2 SVGAGI. There are 12 residues in the CDR3. V was trimmed by 8 bases and J by 5 bases, leaving 12 bases between them. In DNA, the CDR3 is TGTGCCAGCTCCTGGGGGGGTTATGGCTACACCTTC. It yields the protein CASSWGGYGYTF.

This clone was seen a single time. The chain uses TRBV29-1 and TRBJ1-1; D unresolved. The germline CDR1 and CDR2 sequences are SQVTM and ANQGSEA. V was trimmed by 4 bases and J by 1 base, leaving 10 bases between them. This CDR3 spans 13 amino acids. The CDR3 sequence is CSVGEGQNTEAFF. The CDR3 DNA reads TGCAGCGTTGGGGAGGGTCAGAACACTGAAGCTTTCTTT.

V and J are TRBV4-1 and TRBJ2-5; no firm D call. Germline V gene data show CDR1 as MGHRA and CDR2 as YSYEKL. The CDR3 consists of 16 residues. Trimming removed 1 base from V and 5 bases from J, with 17 bases in between. CDR3 sequence (DNA): TGCGCCAGCAGCCAAGGTCCGACCAGCCAACGGGAGACCCAGTACTTC. Amino acids: CASSQGPTSQRETQYF.

The genes are TRBV11-1 and TRBJ2-5; no firm D call. The V end was cut by 5 bases, the J end by 5 bases, with 9 bases between. CDR3 length equals 12 residues. CDR1 is SGHAT and CDR2 is FQDESV in the germline V gene (reference sequence). The CDR3 protein is CASSKIGETQYF. In nucleotides, the CDR3 is TGTGCCAGCAGCAAGATCGGGGAGACCCAGTACTTC.

This clone was counted a few times. The gene calls are TRBV6-6 and TRBJ2-7, with 10 bases fitting TRBD2. Germline trimming cut 6 bases from V and 2 bases from J; bases unmatched to any gene: 7. The CDR3 sequence is 15 residues long. Germline values: CDR1 MNHNY, CDR2 SVGAGI (reference sequence). The CDR3 nucleotides read TGTGCCAGCAGCCTACTAGCGGGGCTAACCTACGAGCAGTACTTC. Its protein product is CASSLLAGLTYEQYF.

V gene TRBV5-1 combines with J gene TRBJ1-1; D not certain. Per the germline V gene, CDR1 is SGHRS and CDR2 is YFSETQ. V was clipped by 4 bases and J by 1 base, with 14 bases between them. The CDR3 runs to 15 residues. CDR3: CASSVGRERNTEAFF. CDR3 nucleotides: TGCGCCAGCAGCGTTGGTCGGGAGCGGAACACTGAAGCTTTCTTT.

This rearrangement joins TRBV6-5 to TRBJ2-7, with D hard to call. Deletions cut 0 bases from V and 4 bases from J, with 10 bases between. The CDR3 runs to 14 residues. The germline V gene has CDR1 MNHEY and CDR2 SVGAGI. CDR3 in DNA: TGTGCCAGCAGTTACTCGTTTGGAAATTACGAGCAGTACTTC. Translated: CASSYSFGNYEQYF.

This clone was recorded a few times. The chain uses TRBV5-1 and TRBJ2-7; D may be TRBD2 (5 bases). Between the trimmed V and J ends, which lost 0 bases and 4 bases, there was a span of 5 bases. The V gene's germline CDR1 is SGHRS and CDR2 YFSETQ. The CDR3 is 12 amino acids. CDR3 coding DNA: TGCGCCAGCAGCTTGGGGGAGTACGAGCAGTACTTC. Its protein product is CASSLGEYEQYF.

The CDR3 here is CASSLVPSGHRQETQYF. In nucleotides, the CDR3 is TGTGCCAGCAGCTTAGTTCCTAGCGGGCATAGGCAAGAGACCCAGTACTTC. The chain employs TRBV7-6 and TRBJ2-5; TRBD2 agrees at 8 bases. This CDR3 contains 17 residues. J was trimmed by 2 bases and V by 1 base; bases with no gene match: 9. Germline CDR1 is SGHVS and CDR2 is FNYEAQ.

The gene calls are TRBV19 and TRBJ2-7; 11 positions match TRBD1. The CDR3 consists of 14 residues. Per germline, CDR1 LNHDA and CDR2 SQIVND (reference sequence). Trimming removed 6 bases from V and 3 bases from J; junction bases left unmatched: 4. CDR3 DNA: TGTGCCAGTAGGAGGGACAGGGGGAGCTACGAGCAGTACTTC. This gives the protein CASRRDRGSYEQYF.

Points on this clone: The limits of the CDR3 on the DNA are not certain, so only TCRdb's listed CDR3 is given. This rearrangement joins TRBV6-1 to TRBJ2-1; TRBD2 reflects the table's D call only, with no check against the DNA. Germline V gives CDR1 MNHNS, CDR2 SASEGT. Counting both end residues, the CDR3 totals 14 amino acids. The chain's CDR3 is CASSEFGSGSRKFF.

The rearrangement joins TRBV15 to TRBJ2-1, with 12 bases that match TRBD1. The V gene end was trimmed by 5 bases and the J gene end by 9 bases; junction bases not matched to a gene: 8. The germline gives CDR1 LNHNV, CDR2 YYDKDF (reference sequence). This CDR3 region has 15 residues. CDR3 amino acids: CATSGTGTGGFEQFF. The CDR3 nucleotides are TGTGCCACCAGCGGAACCGGGACAGGGGGCTTTGAGCAGTTCTTC.

V is TRBV9 and J is TRBJ2-4, with a possible D match to TRBD2 (5 bases). The V end lost 0 bases, the J end lost 3 bases, and 19 bases lay between the germline ends. CDR3 length equals 18 residues. Germline V gene lookup returns CDR1 SGDLS and CDR2 YYNGEE. The CDR3 sequence: CASSVALKPVAGKNIQYF. CDR3 DNA: TGTGCCAGCAGCGTAGCCCTGAAGCCAGTGGCGGGCAAAAACATTCAGTACTTC.